One sample yielded the 10 T cell receptor beta chains listed below, sequenced in a study of T cell responses to AZD1222 COVID-19 vaccine. Some clones are missing from TCRdb's copy, which holds only in-frame ones; the method was immunoSEQ multiplex PCR. The profile covers 180,000 or so clones, with around 92% appearing a single time and 1.3% taken by the ten largest. The specimen comprised peripheral blood, sampled 28 days after the second AZD1222 dose. These receptor sequences come from an adult who received the AZD1222 COVID-19 vaccine.

The chain uses TRBV28 and TRBJ1-1, with D perhaps TRBD1 (6 bases). Per germline, CDR1 MDHEN and CDR2 SYDVKM. This CDR3 spans 12 amino acids. Trimming removed 6 bases at V and 6 bases at J, with 11 bases between. CDR3 sequence reads: CASSWDMSEAFF. CDR3 nucleotides: TGTGCCAGCAGCTGGGACATGTCTGAAGCTTTCTTT.

This rearrangement joins TRBV6-1 to TRBJ2-5; D unclear. Germline V gene sequence: CDR1 MNHNS, CDR2 SASEGT. Trimming took 2 bases from V and 1 from J, leaving 8 bases between them. The CDR3 runs to 14 residues. In DNA, the CDR3 is TGTGCCAGCAGTGAAAACGGGCCCCAAGAGACCCAGTACTTC. Translating it yields CASSENGPQETQYF.

This sequence joins TRBV10-3 and TRBJ2-3; TRBD1 agrees at 9 bases. CDR3 length: 16 residues. V shed 7 bases, J shed 0 bases, and the junction held 8 bases outside the gene matches. Germline V lookup: CDR1 ENHRY, CDR2 SYGVKD. The CDR3 nucleotides are TGTGCCATCACCGATGTGACAGGGGGGAGCACAGATACGCAGTATTTT. Translation gives CAITDVTGGSTDTQYF.

The DNA of the CDR3 is TGTGCCAGCAGCCAAGGTAAACAGTCCCGCCGGGAGCTGTTTTTT. Its translation is CASSQGKQSRRELFF. V is TRBV3-1 (or the pseudogene TRBV3-2) and J is TRBJ2-2; D unclear. Trimming removed 1 base at V and 9 bases at J, with 15 bases between. Germline V gives CDR1 LGHDT, CDR2 YNNKEL (reference sequence). This CDR3 spans 15 amino acids.

The chain carries TRBV7-2 and TRBJ1-6, with a possible D match to TRBD1 (6 bases). CDR1 is SGHTA, CDR2 FQGNSA, per germline. V was pared by 2 bases and J by 7 bases, with 9 bases between. The CDR3 is 14 amino acids. Here the CDR3 DNA reads TGTGCCAGCAGCTTACGACAGGACAATTCACCCCTCCACTTT. This encodes CASSLRQDNSPLHF.

The gene calls are TRBV7-2 and TRBJ1-5; D gene unclear. The CDR3 extends over 14 amino acids. The germline V gene has CDR1 SGHTA and CDR2 FQGNSA. The V end lost 2 bases, the J end lost 6 bases, and 11 bases lay between the germline ends. The CDR3 DNA follows: TGTGCCAGCAGCTTATATGGGTTCGGTCAGCCCCAGCATTTT. Translated: CASSLYGFGQPQHF.

The rearrangement links TRBV7-2 to TRBJ1-5; TRBD1 agrees at 7 bases. V was pared by 3 bases and J by 6 bases, with 2 bases of the junction left unmatched. Per the germline V gene, CDR1 is SGHTA and CDR2 is FQGNSA. The CDR3 loop spans 13 amino acids. The CDR3 nucleotides read TGTGCCAGCAGCTTGGGACAGAGTCAGCCCCAGCATTTT. Its protein is CASSLGQSQPQHF. Complete variable domain (other parts from reference TRBV7-2 and TRBJ1-5): GAGVSQSPSNKVTEKGKDVELRCDPISGHTALYWYRQSLGQGLEFLIYFQGNSAPDKSGLPSDRFSAERTGGSVSTLTIQRTQQEDSAVYLCASSLGQSQPQHFGDGTRLSIL.

This sequence joins TRBV7-2 and TRBJ2-4; 7 bases fit TRBD2. The germline gives CDR1 SGHTA, CDR2 FQGNSA. Trimming cost V 1 base and J 7 bases; bases outside gene matches: 7. The CDR3 length is 15 residues. CDR3 sequence (DNA): TGTGCCAGCAGCTTAGTTGCGGGGGTTCAGAACATTCAGTACTTC. Protein sequence: CASSLVAGVQNIQYF.

The chain links TRBV5-8 to TRBJ1-6, with D maybe TRBD1 (6 bases). The CDR3 runs to 16 residues. Germline V lookup: CDR1 SGHTS, CDR2 YDEGEE. Trimming removed 6 bases at V and 0 bases at J, with 13 bases between. The CDR3 region has the DNA TGTGCCAGCATCCCCGGGGGCAGCTCCTATAATTCACCCCTCCACTTT. Its translation: CASIPGGSSYNSPLHF.

Only one count was recorded for this clone. CDR3 region: CASSPTQQAAGNSPLHF. The CDR3 DNA is TGTGCCAGCTCACCCACCCAACAGGCGGCGGGGAATTCACCCCTCCACTTT. The V and J genes are TRBV18 and TRBJ1-6, with D perhaps matching TRBD1 (5 bases). The CDR3 is 17 residues long. The ends were cut back, 3 bases at V and 7 bases at J, with 19 bases in the middle. Germline V lookup: CDR1 KGHSH, CDR2 LQKENI.